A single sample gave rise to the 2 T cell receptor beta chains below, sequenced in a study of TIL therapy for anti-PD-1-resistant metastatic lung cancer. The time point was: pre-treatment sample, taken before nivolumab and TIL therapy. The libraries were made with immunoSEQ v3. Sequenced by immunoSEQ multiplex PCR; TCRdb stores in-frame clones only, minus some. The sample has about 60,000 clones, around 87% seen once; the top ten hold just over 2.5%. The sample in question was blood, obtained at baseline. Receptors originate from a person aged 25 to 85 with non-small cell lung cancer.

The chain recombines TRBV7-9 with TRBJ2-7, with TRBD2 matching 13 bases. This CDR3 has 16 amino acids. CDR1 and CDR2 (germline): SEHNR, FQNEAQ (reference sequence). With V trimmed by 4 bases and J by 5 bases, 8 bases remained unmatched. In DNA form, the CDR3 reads TGTGCCAGCAGCTCGGCCCCGGGACTAGCGGGAAACGAGCAGTACTTC. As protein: CASSSAPGLAGNEQYF.

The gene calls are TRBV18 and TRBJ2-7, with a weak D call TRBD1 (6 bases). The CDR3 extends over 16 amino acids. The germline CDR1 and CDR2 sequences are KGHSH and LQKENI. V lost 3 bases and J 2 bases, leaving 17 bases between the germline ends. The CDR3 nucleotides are TGTGCCAGCTCACCCCGCCCGGACAGTTCCCCCTACGAGCAGTACTTC. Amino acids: CASSPRPDSSPYEQYF.